Sequencing of this TCR beta chain was carried out in a study of T cell responses to AZD1222 COVID-19 vaccine. The study, taken as a whole, reports: Dominant at 160-218 and 743-854, vaccine-associated CD4 TCRs also spanned spike. A mostly white British donor set with more females was recruited, and clonal diversity was possibly underestimated. Once two AZD1222 doses were given, Spike-specific TCR breadth and depth went up.

Profiling relied on immunoSEQ multiplex PCR, and the TCRdb table lists in-frame clones only, not all of them. This table holds some 100,000 clones, just over 90% found once. Concerning this clone: Its matching antigen is unknown.

The clonotype originates from an adult in good health. The sequencing here drew on peripheral blood, taken on day 0 of AZD1222 vaccination.

This CDR3 is CASSLKPREASTYNSPLHF. DNA for the CDR3: TGCGCCAGCAGCTTGAAGCCCAGGGAGGCCAGCACCTATAATTCACCCCTCCACTTT. This sequence joins TRBV5-1 and TRBJ1-6, with D maybe TRBD1 (5 bases). Germline V lookup: CDR1 SGHRS, CDR2 YFSETQ. This CDR3 spans 19 amino acids. Between the trimmed V and J ends, which lost 1 base and 2 bases, there was a span of 19 bases.